This TCR beta chain was sequenced for a study of blood T cell repertoires in COVID-19. Study information: From the United States, Italy and Spain came samples of acute and convalescent COVID-19. Sources were T cells, B-cell-depleted T cells, or PBMCs; the material itself was cDNA or gDNA.

In the original processing: The assay estimated nucleated cells by amplifying reference gene primers. Produced via immunoSEQ multiplex PCR; TCRdb's table is partial and in-frame only. That table supplies the V and J calls and clone size; D and trimming were determined from the DNA. The sample consists of about 250,000 clones, around four fifths of them appearing once. This clonotype was obtained from a man between 40 and 49 years old with active or convalescent COVID-19. The sequenced sample consisted of peripheral blood.

As DNA, the CDR3 is TGTGCCAGCAGCTTAACAGGAGGTCTCAGGGGACCAAGTGAAACTGAAGCTTTCTTT. This translates into CASSLTGGLRGPSETEAFF. V and J are TRBV7-3 and TRBJ1-1, with D tentatively TRBD1 (6 bases). The CDR3 extends over 19 amino acids. Looked up from germline, CDR1 is SGHTA and CDR2 is FQGTGA. V lost 0 bases and J 5 bases, leaving 25 bases between the germline ends.